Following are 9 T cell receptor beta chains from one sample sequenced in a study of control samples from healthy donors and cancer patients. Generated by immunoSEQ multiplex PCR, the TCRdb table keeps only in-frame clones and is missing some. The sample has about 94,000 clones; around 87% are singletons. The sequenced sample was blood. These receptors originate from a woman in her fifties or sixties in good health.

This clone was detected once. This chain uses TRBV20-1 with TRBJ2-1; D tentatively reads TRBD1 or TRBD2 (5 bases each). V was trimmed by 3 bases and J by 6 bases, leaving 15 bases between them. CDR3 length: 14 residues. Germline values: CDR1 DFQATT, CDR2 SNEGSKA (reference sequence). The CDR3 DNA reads TGCAGTGCTAGTTGGGGGAGTGTCAGCAATGAGCAGTTCTTC. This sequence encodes CSASWGSVSNEQFF.

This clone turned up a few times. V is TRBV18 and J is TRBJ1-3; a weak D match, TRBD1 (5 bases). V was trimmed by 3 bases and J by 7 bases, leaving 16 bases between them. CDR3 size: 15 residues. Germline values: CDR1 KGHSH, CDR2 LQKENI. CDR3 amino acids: CASSPLQGNENTIYF. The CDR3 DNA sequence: TGTGCCAGCTCACCTCTGCAGGGTAACGAGAACACCATATATTTT. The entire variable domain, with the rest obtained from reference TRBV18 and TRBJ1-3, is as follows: NAGVMQNPRHLVRRRGQEARLRCSPMKGHSHVYWYRQLPEEGLKFMVYLQKENIIDESGMPKERFSAEFPKEGPSILRIQQVVRGDSAAYFCASSPLQGNENTIYFGEGSWLTVV.

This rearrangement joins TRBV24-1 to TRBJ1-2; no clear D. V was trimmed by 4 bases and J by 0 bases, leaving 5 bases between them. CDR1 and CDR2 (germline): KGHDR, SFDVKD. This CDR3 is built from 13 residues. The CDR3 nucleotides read TGTGCCACCAGTGACGGGTCTAACTATGGCTACACCTTC. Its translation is CATSDGSNYGYTF.

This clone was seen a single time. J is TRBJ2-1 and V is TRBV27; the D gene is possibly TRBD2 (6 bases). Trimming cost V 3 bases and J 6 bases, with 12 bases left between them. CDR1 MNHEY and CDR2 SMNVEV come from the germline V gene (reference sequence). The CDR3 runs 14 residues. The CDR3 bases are TGTGCCAGCAGTTTTTGGGGGGTCCGCAATGAGCAGTTCTTC. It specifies CASSFWGVRNEQFF.

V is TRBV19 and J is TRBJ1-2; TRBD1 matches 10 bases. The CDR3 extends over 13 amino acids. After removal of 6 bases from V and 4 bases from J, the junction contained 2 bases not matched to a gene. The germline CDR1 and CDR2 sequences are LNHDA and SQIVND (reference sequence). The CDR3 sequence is CASSGTGAYGYTF. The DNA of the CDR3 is TGTGCCAGTAGCGGGACAGGGGCCTATGGCTACACCTTC.

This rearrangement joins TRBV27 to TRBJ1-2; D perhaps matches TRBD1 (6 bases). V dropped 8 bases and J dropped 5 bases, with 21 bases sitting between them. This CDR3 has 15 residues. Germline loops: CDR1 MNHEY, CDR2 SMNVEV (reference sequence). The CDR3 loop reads CASGGAGLGGYGYTF. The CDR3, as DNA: TGTGCCAGCGGAGGGGCAGGACTAGGGGGGTATGGCTACACCTTC.

The CDR3 here is CASSPREGSWNYGYTF. Here the CDR3 DNA reads TGTGCCAGCAGCCCCAGGGAAGGATCATGGAACTATGGCTACACCTTC. The chain combines TRBV25-1 with TRBJ1-2; maybe TRBD1 (5 bases). Per the germline V gene, CDR1 is MGHDK and CDR2 is SYGVNS. The germline V and J ends were trimmed by 6 bases and 2 bases, with 19 bases remaining between them. The CDR3 runs 16 residues.

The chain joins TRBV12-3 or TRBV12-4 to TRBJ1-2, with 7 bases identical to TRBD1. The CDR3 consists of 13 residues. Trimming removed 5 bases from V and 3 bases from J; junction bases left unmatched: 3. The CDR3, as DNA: TGTGCCAGCAGTCTTGGGACAGACTATGGCTACACCTTC. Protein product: CASSLGTDYGYTF.

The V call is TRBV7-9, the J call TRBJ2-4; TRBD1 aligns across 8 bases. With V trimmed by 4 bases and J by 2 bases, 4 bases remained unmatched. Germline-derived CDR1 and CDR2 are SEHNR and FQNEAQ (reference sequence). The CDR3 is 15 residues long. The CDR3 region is CASSSGQGTKNIQYF. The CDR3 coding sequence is TGTGCCAGCAGCTCCGGACAGGGAACCAAAAACATTCAGTACTTC.